Below are 28 T cell receptor beta chains sequenced from a single sample in a study of early T cells in non-severe SARS-CoV-2 infection. TCRdb independently ran MiXCR on the 5' RACE reads; one entry per CDR3 protein. The table includes tens of thousands of distinct CDR3 sequences, approximately 10% detected once. The sample consisted of whole blood. The receptors derive from an adult who was a healthcare worker with PCR-confirmed SARS-CoV-2 infection or an uninfected control (not recorded which).

This clonotype was picked up a small number of times. The rearrangement links TRBV3-1 to TRBJ2-5, with TRBD2 matching 14 bases. CDR1 is LGHDT, CDR2 YNNKEL, per germline (reference sequence). V shed 6 bases and J 5 bases; nucleotides not matched to a gene: 2. This CDR3 spans 14 amino acids. The CDR3 DNA sequence: TGTGCCAGCAGGTGGACTAGCGGGAGGGAGACCCAGTACTTC. Translated: CASRWTSGRETQYF.

The V gene is TRBV9, the J gene TRBJ2-2, with D maybe TRBD1 (6 bases). CDR1 and CDR2 (germline): SGDLS, YYNGEE. This CDR3 contains 14 residues. Trimming pared 1 base from V and 4 bases from J, leaving 8 bases between. DNA of the CDR3: TGTGCCAGCAGCGTATCAGGGGTCACCGGGGAGCTGTTTTTT. Protein sequence: CASSVSGVTGELFF.

The rearrangement links TRBV6-1 to TRBJ1-1; D unresolved. Germline V CDR1 and CDR2: MNHNS, SASEGT. Trimming shortened V by 2 bases and J by 8 bases, and 12 bases separated the two germline ends. This CDR3 has 13 residues. The CDR3 loop is CASSELSFWEAFF. The CDR3, as DNA: TGTGCCAGCAGTGAACTATCGTTCTGGGAAGCTTTCTTT.

This clonotype was counted at least ten times. The chain has TRBV12-3 or TRBV12-4 and TRBJ2-4; 8 bases match TRBD1. The CDR3 length is 13 residues. Losses at the gene ends were 8 bases for V and 4 bases for J; bases not matched to a gene: 4. The CDR3 here is CASSTGGKNIQYF. The DNA for the CDR3 is TGTGCCAGCTCTACAGGGGGTAAAAACATTCAGTACTTC.

The chain links TRBV7-9 to TRBJ2-1, with D perhaps given as TRBD1 or TRBD2 (6 bases each). Trimming removed 5 bases at V and 6 bases at J, with 17 bases between. CDR3 length: 15 amino acids. Germline CDR1 is SEHNR and CDR2 is FQNEAQ (reference sequence). The DNA of the CDR3 is TGTGCCAGCAGCACCAGAGGGGGGCGCCTCAATGAGCAGTTCTTC. It yields the protein CASSTRGGRLNEQFF. Using reference TRBV7-9 and TRBJ2-1 for the parts outside the CDR3, the full variable domain is DTGVSQNPRHKITKRGQNVTFRCDPISEHNRLYWYRQTLGQGPEFLTYFQNEAQLEKSRLLSDRFSAERPKGSFSTLEIQRTEQGDSAMYLCASSTRGGRLNEQFFGPGTRLTVL.

This clonotype was seen once. The rearrangement links TRBV5-1 to TRBJ2-5, with D maybe TRBD1 (7 bases). CDR1 SGHRS and CDR2 YFSETQ come from the germline V gene. Trimming removed 4 bases from V and 5 bases from J, with 15 bases in between. The CDR3 loop spans 14 amino acids. CDR3 region: CASSGGTDKETQYF. CDR3 nucleotides: TGCGCCAGCAGCGGAGGGACAGACAAGGAGACCCAGTACTTC.

This clonotype was recorded a few times. This chain links TRBV5-1 with TRBJ2-5; D may be TRBD2 (5 bases). CDR3 length: 13 amino acids. Per the germline V gene, CDR1 is SGHRS and CDR2 is YFSETQ. V dropped 7 bases and J dropped 2 bases, with 12 bases sitting between them. CDR3 sequence reads: CASYPGSQETQYF. DNA for the CDR3: TGCGCCAGCTATCCGGGATCTCAAGAGACCCAGTACTTC.

This clonotype has a handful of counts. The CDR3 nucleotides read TGTGCCAGCAGTGCGGAGTTAGCCAAAAACATTCAGTACTTC. Translation: CASSAELAKNIQYF. The chain employs TRBV27 and TRBJ2-4; D is uncertain. The CDR3 is 14 amino acids. Germline lookup yields CDR1 MNHEY and CDR2 SMNVEV (reference sequence). Trimming removed 5 bases from V and 0 bases from J, with 8 bases in between.

J is TRBJ2-7 and V is TRBV9, with 8 bases that match TRBD1. Losses at the gene ends were 2 bases for V and 5 bases for J; bases not matched to a gene: 12. The CDR3 loop spans 16 amino acids. Looked up from germline, CDR1 is SGDLS and CDR2 is YYNGEE. The CDR3 protein is CASSVTAGGEGHEQYF. CDR3 in DNA: TGTGCCAGCAGCGTGACAGCAGGGGGCGAGGGGCACGAGCAGTACTTC.

The V gene is TRBV4-1, the J gene TRBJ2-7; 12 bases line up with TRBD2. The trim removed 4 bases at V and 2 bases at J, leaving 15 bases unmatched. There are 19 residues in the CDR3. Germline V CDR1 and CDR2: MGHRA, YSYEKL. The CDR3 bases are TGCGCCAGCAGCCCCGGAGTCCTAGCGGGAGGGAGAATGACCTACGAGCAGTACTTC. Its protein is CASSPGVLAGGRMTYEQYF.

The J gene is TRBJ1-1, the V gene TRBV10-3, with D unresolved. Germline CDR1 reads ENHRY; CDR2 reads SYGVKD. The V and J ends lost 9 bases and 4 bases respectively, with 15 bases between them. The CDR3 has 13 residues. The CDR3 region is CAIARDLGTEAFF. The CDR3 DNA reads as TGTGCCATTGCCCGGGATTTGGGCACTGAAGCTTTCTTT.

The rearrangement links TRBV6-6 to TRBJ2-1; TRBD1 aligns across 10 bases. V lost 5 bases to trimming and J lost 8 bases; unmatched junction nucleotides: 6. This CDR3 has 14 amino acids. Germline CDR1 and CDR2: MNHNY and SVGAGI (reference sequence). CDR3 nucleotide sequence: TGTGCCAGCAGTAGGGACAGGGGATTCTATGAGCAGTTCTTC. Translating gives CASSRDRGFYEQFF.

This clonotype was recorded a few times. The chain carries TRBV29-1 and TRBJ2-7; D perhaps matches TRBD1 (6 bases). V dropped 2 bases and J dropped 6 bases, with 14 bases sitting between them. CDR1 is SQVTM, CDR2 ANQGSEA, per germline. There are 13 residues in the CDR3. CDR3 coding DNA: TGCAGCGTTGAATCAGTAGGGGGTTCCGAGCAGTACTTC. Translation gives CSVESVGGSEQYF.

In its sample, this clonotype was seen many times. The chain links TRBV11-2 to TRBJ2-1, with 9 bases identical to TRBD2. This CDR3 contains 15 residues. V was clipped by 0 bases and J by 9 bases; unmatched bases: 6. CDR1 and CDR2 (germline): SGHAT, FQNNGV. The CDR3 here is CASSLEAGGTGEQFF. The CDR3 coding sequence is TGTGCCAGCAGCTTAGAGGCGGGAGGGACTGGTGAGCAGTTCTTC.

In this sample, this clonotype turned up many times. V is TRBV2 and J is TRBJ2-3; D gene ambiguous. V was trimmed by 6 bases and J by 0 bases, leaving 10 bases between them. The CDR3 has 14 amino acids. Germline loops: CDR1 SNHLY, CDR2 FYNNEI. CDR3 region: CASSSLRSTDTQYF. Here the CDR3 DNA reads TGTGCCAGCAGCTCACTCAGGAGCACAGATACGCAGTATTTT.

This clonotype occurred many times. The chain links TRBV12-3 or TRBV12-4 to TRBJ2-1; 10 bases fit TRBD2. V shed 2 bases and J 2 bases; nucleotides not matched to a gene: 3. The CDR3 runs 16 residues. The CDR3 loop is CASSLRTSGPYNEQFF. The CDR3 DNA is TGTGCCAGCAGTTTACGGACTAGCGGTCCCTACAATGAGCAGTTCTTC.

CDR3 DNA: TGTGCCAGCAGTGAGGGCGGGAGCCCTAATGAGCAGTTCTTC. It codes for CASSEGGSPNEQFF. V is TRBV6-4 and J is TRBJ2-1, with 7 positions matching TRBD2. The CDR3 consists of 14 residues. Germline assignment: CDR1 MRHNA and CDR2 SNTAGT. V gave up 3 bases and J gave up 7 bases; unmatched junction bases: 6.

In its sample, this clonotype was seen a few times. The V call is TRBV6-2 or TRBV6-3, the J call TRBJ2-7; either TRBD1 or TRBD2 may fit D (5 bases each). The CDR3 is made up of 13 amino acids. Germline V gene sequence: CDR1 MNHEY, CDR2 SVGEGT. V lost 1 base and J 7 bases, leaving 11 bases between the germline ends. The CDR3 DNA is TGTGCCAGCAGTTACTTCGCAGGGAGAGAGCAGTACTTC. Translation: CASSYFAGREQYF.

This clonotype was recorded many times. The chain couples TRBV28 to TRBJ2-7, with TRBD2 matching over 10 bases. The CDR3 length is 15 residues. With 6 bases clipped from V and 3 bases from J, the junction kept 8 bases outside the gene matches. Germline loops: CDR1 MDHEN, CDR2 SYDVKM. For the CDR3, the DNA is TGTGCCAGCAGGTGGACTAGCGGTGGATACTACGAGCAGTACTTC. Its protein is CASRWTSGGYYEQYF.

The chain uses TRBV4-3 and TRBJ1-2, with 7 positions matching TRBD1. This CDR3 contains 15 residues. After removal of 0 bases from V and 7 bases from J, the junction contained 8 bases not matched to a gene. Germline-derived CDR1 and CDR2 are LGHNA and YSLEER. As DNA, the CDR3 is TGCGCCAGCAGCCAAGATCCGACAGGGACTGCTGGCTACACCTTC. This codes for CASSQDPTGTAGYTF.

This chain joins TRBV9 and TRBJ2-3; D is possibly TRBD2 (6 bases). The CDR3 covers 16 residues. The V gene lost 0 bases and the J gene lost 2 bases, with 13 bases spanning the gap. Per germline, CDR1 SGDLS and CDR2 YYNGEE. CDR3 coding DNA: TGTGCCAGCAGCGTAGGGACTATGGTCCCCACAGATACGCAGTATTTT. The encoded protein is CASSVGTMVPTDTQYF.

V gene TRBV2 combines with J gene TRBJ1-6; 8 bases agree with TRBD1. CDR1 and CDR2 (germline): SNHLY, FYNNEI. The V gene end was trimmed by 6 bases and the J gene end by 5 bases; junction bases not matched to a gene: 9. CDR3 length: 16 amino acids. The CDR3 sequence is CASSADWTGNNSPLHF. The CDR3 bases are TGTGCCAGCAGCGCCGACTGGACAGGGAATAATTCACCCCTCCACTTT.

There are a few counts of this clonotype. This chain connects TRBV6-6 to TRBJ2-5, with 9 bases aligning to TRBD1. The CDR3 contains 14 residues. CDR1 is MNHNY and CDR2 is SVGAGI in the germline V gene (reference sequence). Trimming removed 8 bases from V and 5 bases from J; junction bases left unmatched: 9. The CDR3 sequence is CASGSTTGGETQYF. The CDR3 DNA follows: TGTGCCAGCGGGTCGACGACAGGGGGGGAGACCCAGTACTTC.

This clonotype was counted between two and nine times. The chain has TRBV11-2 and TRBJ2-1; D gene unclear. Trimming pared 2 bases from V and 5 bases from J, leaving 10 bases between. Germline loops: CDR1 SGHAT, CDR2 FQNNGV. The CDR3 is made up of 14 amino acids. The chain's CDR3 is CASSLFTANNEQFF. The CDR3, as DNA: TGTGCCAGCAGCTTATTCACCGCGAACAATGAGCAGTTCTTC.

This clonotype has only a few counts. This chain's CDR3 is CASSQGAKTQYF. CDR3 bases: TGTGCCAGCAGTCAGGGGGCGAAGACCCAGTACTTC. J is TRBJ2-5 and V is TRBV2, with 8 bases identical to TRBD1. This CDR3 comprises 12 residues. Germline CDR1 reads SNHLY; CDR2 reads FYNNEI. The J segment lost 6 bases and the V segment lost 5 bases, leaving 2 bases of the junction unmatched.

The chain is built from TRBV7-6 and TRBJ2-1, with TRBD2 as a possible D gene (5 bases). Trimming stripped 2 bases from V and 7 bases from J, with 9 bases between. The length of the CDR3 is 13 residues. Germline loops: CDR1 SGHVS, CDR2 FNYEAQ. CDR3 in DNA: TGTGCCAGCAGCTTACCCGAGGGAAATGAGCAGTTCTTC. Its protein is CASSLPEGNEQFF.

This clonotype was counted between two and nine times. This chain connects TRBV27 to TRBJ2-1, with 7 nucleotides matching TRBD2. Germline assignment: CDR1 MNHEY and CDR2 SMNVEV (reference sequence). This CDR3 contains 12 residues. V lost 5 bases, J lost 6 bases, and 1 base stayed unmatched. In DNA, the CDR3 is TGTGCCAGCAGTCGGACTAGCAATGAGCAGTTCTTC. Its translation is CASSRTSNEQFF.

The V call is TRBV2, the J call TRBJ2-1; no reliable D call. Germline lookup yields CDR1 SNHLY and CDR2 FYNNEI. Trimming stripped 7 bases from V and 8 bases from J, with 12 bases between. CDR3 size: 12 residues. For the CDR3, the DNA is TGTGCCAGCAAGATGGTGAGCGATGAGCAGTTCTTC. It translates to CASKMVSDEQFF.